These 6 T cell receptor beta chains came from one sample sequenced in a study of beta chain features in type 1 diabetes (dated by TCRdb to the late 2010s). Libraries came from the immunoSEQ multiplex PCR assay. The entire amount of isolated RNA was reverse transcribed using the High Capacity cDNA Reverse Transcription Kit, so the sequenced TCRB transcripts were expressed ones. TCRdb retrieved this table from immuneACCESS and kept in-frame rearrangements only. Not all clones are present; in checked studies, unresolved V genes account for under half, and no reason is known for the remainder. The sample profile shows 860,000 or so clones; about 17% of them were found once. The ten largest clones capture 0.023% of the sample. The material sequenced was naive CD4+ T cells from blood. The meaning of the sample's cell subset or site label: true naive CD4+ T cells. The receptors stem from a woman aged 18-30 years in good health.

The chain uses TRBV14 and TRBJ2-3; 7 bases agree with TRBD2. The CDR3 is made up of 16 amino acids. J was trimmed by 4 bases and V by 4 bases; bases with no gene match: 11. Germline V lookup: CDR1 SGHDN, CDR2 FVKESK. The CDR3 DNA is TGTGCCAGCAGCCCAACAGTGGGAGGGCTCTCAGATACGCAGTATTTT. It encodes CASSPTVGGLSDTQYF.

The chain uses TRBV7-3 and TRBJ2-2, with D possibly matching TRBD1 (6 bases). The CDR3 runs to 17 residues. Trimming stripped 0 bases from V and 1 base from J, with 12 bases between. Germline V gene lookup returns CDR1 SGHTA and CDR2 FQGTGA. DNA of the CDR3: TGTGCCAGCAGCTTAACGAGGGACAAAATGAACACCGGGGAGCTGTTTTTT. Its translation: CASSLTRDKMNTGELFF.

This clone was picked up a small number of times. The CDR3 DNA reads as TGTGCCAGTAGTATCTCACAGGCCAGGTACAATGAGCAGTTCTTC. It codes for CASSISQARYNEQFF. The V and J genes are TRBV19 and TRBJ2-1, with D possibly being TRBD1 (5 bases). The germline V gene encodes CDR1 LNHDA and CDR2 SQIVND (reference sequence). Trimming cost V 3 bases and J 4 bases, with 13 bases left between them. The CDR3 consists of 15 residues.

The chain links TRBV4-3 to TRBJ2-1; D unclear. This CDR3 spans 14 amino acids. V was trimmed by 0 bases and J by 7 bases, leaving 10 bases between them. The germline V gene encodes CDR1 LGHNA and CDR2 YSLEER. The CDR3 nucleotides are TGCGCCAGCAGCCAAGATTTTTGGGTAAATGAGCAGTTCTTC. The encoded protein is CASSQDFWVNEQFF.

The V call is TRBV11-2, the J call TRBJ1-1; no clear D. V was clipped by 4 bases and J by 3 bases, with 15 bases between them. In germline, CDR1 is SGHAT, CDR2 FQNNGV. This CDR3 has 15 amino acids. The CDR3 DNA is TGTGCCAGCAGCTCCACAGCGGGGAAGGACACTGAAGCTTTCTTT. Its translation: CASSSTAGKDTEAFF. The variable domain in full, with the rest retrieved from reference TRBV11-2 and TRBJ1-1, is EAGVAQSPRYKIIEKRQSVAFWCNPISGHATLYWYQQILGQGPKLLIQFQNNGVVDDSQLPKDRFSAERLKGVDSTLKIQPAKLEDSAVYLCASSSTAGKDTEAFFGQGTRLTVV.

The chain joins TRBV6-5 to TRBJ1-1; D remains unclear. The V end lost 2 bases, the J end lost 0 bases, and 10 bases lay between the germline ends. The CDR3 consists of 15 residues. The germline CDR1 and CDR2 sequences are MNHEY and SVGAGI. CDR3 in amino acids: CASSYAGVMNTEAFF. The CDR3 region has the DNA TGTGCCAGCAGTTACGCTGGGGTAATGAACACTGAAGCTTTCTTT.